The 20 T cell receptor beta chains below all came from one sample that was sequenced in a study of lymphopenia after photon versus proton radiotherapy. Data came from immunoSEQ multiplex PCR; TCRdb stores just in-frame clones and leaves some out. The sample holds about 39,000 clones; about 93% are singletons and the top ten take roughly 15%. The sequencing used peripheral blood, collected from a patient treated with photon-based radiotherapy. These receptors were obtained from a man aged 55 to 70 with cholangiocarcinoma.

The DNA of the CDR3 is TGTGCCAGCAGCTCCCAGGGATCCTACGAGCAGTACTTC. Translation: CASSSQGSYEQYF. J is TRBJ2-7 and V is TRBV5-4; tentatively, D is TRBD1 (5 bases). Trimming removed 3 bases from V and 1 base from J, with 8 bases in between. Germline V CDR1 and CDR2: SGHNT, YYREEE (reference sequence). The length of the CDR3 is 13 residues. Variable domain in full (rest from reference TRBV5-4 and TRBJ2-7): ETGVTQSPTHLIKTRGQQVTLRCSSQSGHNTVSWYQQALGQGPQFIFQYYREEENGRGNFPPRFSGLQFPNYSSELNVNALELDDSALYLCASSSQGSYEQYFGPGTRLTVT.

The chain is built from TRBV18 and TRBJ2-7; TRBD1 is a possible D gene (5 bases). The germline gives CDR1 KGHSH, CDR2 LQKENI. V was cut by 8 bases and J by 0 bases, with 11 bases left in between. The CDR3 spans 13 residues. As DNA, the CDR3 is TGTGCCAGCCTTGCGACAGACTCCTACGAGCAGTACTTC. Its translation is CASLATDSYEQYF.

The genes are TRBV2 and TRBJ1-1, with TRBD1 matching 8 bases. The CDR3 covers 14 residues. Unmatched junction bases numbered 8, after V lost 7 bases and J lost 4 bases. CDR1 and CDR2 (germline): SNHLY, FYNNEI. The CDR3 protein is CASNNHDRGTEAFF. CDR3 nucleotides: TGTGCCAGCAATAATCATGACAGGGGCACTGAAGCTTTCTTT.

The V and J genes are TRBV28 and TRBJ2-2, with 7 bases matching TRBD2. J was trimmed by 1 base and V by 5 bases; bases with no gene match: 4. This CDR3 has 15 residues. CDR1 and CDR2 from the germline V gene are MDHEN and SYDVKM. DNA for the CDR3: TGTGCCAGCAGTGAACTAGCGAGGAACACCGGGGAGCTGTTTTTT. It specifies CASSELARNTGELFF.

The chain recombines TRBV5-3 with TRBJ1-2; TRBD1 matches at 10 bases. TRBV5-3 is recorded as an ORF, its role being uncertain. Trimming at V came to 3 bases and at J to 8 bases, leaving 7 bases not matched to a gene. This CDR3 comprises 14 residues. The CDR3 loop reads CARSSLGTGEGYTF. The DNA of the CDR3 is TGTGCCAGAAGCTCACTGGGGACAGGGGAAGGCTACACCTTC.

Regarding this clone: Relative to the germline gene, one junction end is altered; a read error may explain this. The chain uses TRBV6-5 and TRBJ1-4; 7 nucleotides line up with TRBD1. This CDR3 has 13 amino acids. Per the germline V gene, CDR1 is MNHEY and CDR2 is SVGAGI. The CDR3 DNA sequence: TGTGCCAGCAGCTCATCCCGACAGGGAGGCTCCATTTTT. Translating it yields CASSSSRQGGSIF.

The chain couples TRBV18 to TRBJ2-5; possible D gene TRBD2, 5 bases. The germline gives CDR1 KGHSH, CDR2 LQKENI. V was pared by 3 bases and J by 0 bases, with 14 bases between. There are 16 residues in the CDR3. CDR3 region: CASSPIASGNQETQYF. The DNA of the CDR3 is TGTGCCAGCTCACCGATCGCTTCGGGAAACCAAGAGACCCAGTACTTC.

In nucleotides, the CDR3 is TGTGCCAGCCGCGGACTAGCGGACCAAGAGACCCAGTACTTC. Encoded protein: CASRGLADQETQYF. This sequence joins TRBV27 and TRBJ2-5, with 10 bases aligning to TRBD2. Trimming removed 8 bases from V and 0 bases from J; junction bases left unmatched: 3. The CDR3 length is 14 residues. Germline V lookup: CDR1 MNHEY, CDR2 SMNVEV (reference sequence).

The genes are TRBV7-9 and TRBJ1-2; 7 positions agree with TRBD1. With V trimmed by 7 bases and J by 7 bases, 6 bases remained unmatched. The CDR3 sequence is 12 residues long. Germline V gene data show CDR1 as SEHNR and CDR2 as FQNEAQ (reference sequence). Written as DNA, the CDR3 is TGTGCCAGCAACCCAGGGGGATCTGGCTACACCTTC. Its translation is CASNPGGSGYTF.

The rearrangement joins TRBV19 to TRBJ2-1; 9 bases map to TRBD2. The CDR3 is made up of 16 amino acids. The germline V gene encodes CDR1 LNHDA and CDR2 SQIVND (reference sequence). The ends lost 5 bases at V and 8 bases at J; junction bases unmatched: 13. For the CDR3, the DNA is TGTGCCAGTAGTGCAACATCTAGCGGGATTTCCTATGAGCAGTTCTTC. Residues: CASSATSSGISYEQFF.

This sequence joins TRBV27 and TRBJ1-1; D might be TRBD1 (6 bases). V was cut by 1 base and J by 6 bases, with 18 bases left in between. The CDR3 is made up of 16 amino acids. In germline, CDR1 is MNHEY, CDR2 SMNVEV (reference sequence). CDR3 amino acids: CASSLYTGGDPAEAFF. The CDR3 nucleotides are TGTGCCAGCAGTTTATATACGGGGGGCGATCCCGCTGAAGCTTTCTTT.

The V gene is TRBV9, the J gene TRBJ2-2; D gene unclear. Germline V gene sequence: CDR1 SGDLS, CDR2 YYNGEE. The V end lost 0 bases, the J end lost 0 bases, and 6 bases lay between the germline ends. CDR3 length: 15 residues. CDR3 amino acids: CASSVAGTNTGELFF. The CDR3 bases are TGTGCCAGCAGCGTAGCAGGAACGAACACCGGGGAGCTGTTTTTT.

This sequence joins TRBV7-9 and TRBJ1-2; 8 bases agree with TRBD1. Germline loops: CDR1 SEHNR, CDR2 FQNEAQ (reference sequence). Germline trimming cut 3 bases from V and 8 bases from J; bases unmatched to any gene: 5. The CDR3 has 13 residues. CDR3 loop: CASSFGRGQGYTF. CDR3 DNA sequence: TGTGCCAGCAGCTTTGGCAGGGGGCAAGGCTACACCTTC.

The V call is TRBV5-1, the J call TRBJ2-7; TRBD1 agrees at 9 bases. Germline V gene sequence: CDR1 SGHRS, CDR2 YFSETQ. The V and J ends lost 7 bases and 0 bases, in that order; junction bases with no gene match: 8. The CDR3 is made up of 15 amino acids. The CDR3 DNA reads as TGCGCCAGCCAGGAAGACAGGGGGTTCTCCTACGAGCAGTACTTC. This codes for CASQEDRGFSYEQYF. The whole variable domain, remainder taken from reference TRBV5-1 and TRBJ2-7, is KAGVTQTPRYLIKTRGQQVTLSCSPISGHRSVSWYQQTPGQGLQFLFEYFSETQRNKGNFPGRFSGRQFSNSRSEMNVSTLELGDSALYLCASQEDRGFSYEQYFGPGTRLTVT.

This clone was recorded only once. CDR3 protein: CASTHGGMEKLFF. The CDR3 DNA sequence: TGTGCCAGCACCCACGGGGGGATGGAAAAACTGTTTTTT. The J gene is TRBJ1-4, the V gene TRBV28, with D possibly TRBD1 on 5 matching bases. The V and J ends lost 7 bases and 8 bases respectively, with 14 bases between them. This CDR3 region has 13 residues. Germline V gene sequence: CDR1 MDHEN, CDR2 SYDVKM.

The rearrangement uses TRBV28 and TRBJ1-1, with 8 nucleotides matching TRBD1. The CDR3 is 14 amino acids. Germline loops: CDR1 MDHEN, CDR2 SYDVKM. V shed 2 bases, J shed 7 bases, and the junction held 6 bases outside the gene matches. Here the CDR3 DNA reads TGTGCCAGCAGTTTAGACAGGGGATGGATTGAAGCTTTCTTT. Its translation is CASSLDRGWIEAFF.

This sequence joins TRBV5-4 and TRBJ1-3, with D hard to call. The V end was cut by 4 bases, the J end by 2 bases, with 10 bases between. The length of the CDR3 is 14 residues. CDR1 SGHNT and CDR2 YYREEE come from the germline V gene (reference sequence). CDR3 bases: TGTGCCAGCAGCCCGGACTCCCCTGGAAACACCATATATTTT. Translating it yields CASSPDSPGNTIYF.

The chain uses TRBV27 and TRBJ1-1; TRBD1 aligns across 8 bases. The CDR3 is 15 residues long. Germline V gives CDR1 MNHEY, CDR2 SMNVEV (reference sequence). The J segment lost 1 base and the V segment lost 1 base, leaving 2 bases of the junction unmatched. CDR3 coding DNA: TGTGCCAGCAGTTTATACCAGGGGGCGAACACTGAAGCTTTCTTT. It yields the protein CASSLYQGANTEAFF.

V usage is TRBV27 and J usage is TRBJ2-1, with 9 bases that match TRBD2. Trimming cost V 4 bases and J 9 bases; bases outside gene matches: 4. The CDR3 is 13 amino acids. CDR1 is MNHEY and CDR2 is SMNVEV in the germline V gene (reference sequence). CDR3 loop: CASSSTSGGEQFF. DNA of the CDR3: TGTGCCAGCAGTTCGACTAGCGGCGGTGAGCAGTTCTTC.

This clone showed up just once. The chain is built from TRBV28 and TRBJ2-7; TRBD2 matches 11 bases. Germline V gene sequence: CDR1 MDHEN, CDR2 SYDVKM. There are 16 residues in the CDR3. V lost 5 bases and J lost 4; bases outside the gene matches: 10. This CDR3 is CASSRTPGLAAYEQYF. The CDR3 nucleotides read TGTGCCAGCAGTCGGACTCCGGGACTAGCGGCGTACGAGCAGTACTTC.